This note documents a single T cell receptor beta chain sequence. Its antigen is not identified. Only in-frame clones appear in the TCRdb table, and some are missing; sequencing was by immunoSEQ multiplex PCR. The data contain about 25,000 clones, approximately 86% of them singletons. The data belong to a study of lymphopenia after photon versus proton radiotherapy. Points from the study as a whole: Oligoclonal CD8+ Temra expansion after nadir drove photon patients' diversity drop. Only patients who died were analyzed for survival; proton advantage is unproven. Photon-treated patients lost naive T cells and TCR diversity; proton-treated stayed stable.

The CDR3 extends over 13 amino acids. Germline lookup yields CDR1 MGHRA and CDR2 YSYEKL. V shed 5 bases and J 7 bases; nucleotides not matched to a gene: 7. This TCR came from a middle-aged man with gastric cancer. This specimen consisted of peripheral blood, obtained from a patient treated with photon-based radiotherapy. This chain connects TRBV4-1 to TRBJ1-2, with 7 bases lining up with TRBD1. CDR3 loop: CASSGTVTTGYTF. The CDR3 coding sequence is TGCGCCAGCAGCGGGACAGTTACCACTGGCTACACCTTC.